The rows below give T cell receptor beta chains drawn from one sample of a study of PD-1 blockade in classical Hodgkin lymphoma. Libraries were prepared by immunoSEQ multiplex PCR; TCRdb keeps only in-frame clonotypes and omits some of them. The sample has roughly 36,000 clones, 77% seen once. Material: peripheral blood mononuclear cells (PBMCs), obtained before the fourth cycle of nivolumab. These receptors were obtained from a human donor with classical Hodgkin lymphoma. Each CDR3 is given with its conserved first and last residue. The D gene is left open where the match is weak. A clone size is listed for some rows: how often the clone was seen (once, few, many), or a class if it is expanded.

V gene	J gene	clone size	CDR3 length	D gene	CDR3 protein	CDR3 DNA
TRBV7-9	TRBJ1-1	-	13	-	CASSLDADRVSFF	TGTGCCAGCAGCTTAGACGCCGACCGCGTGTCTTTCTTT
TRBV18	TRBJ1-1	-	14	-	CASSPIQGITEAFF	TGTGCCAGCTCACCAATTCAGGGAATCACTGAAGCTTTCTTT
TRBV10-1	TRBJ2-1	-	15	TRBD1	CASSEGQGAYNEQFF	TGCGCCAGCAGTGAGGGTCAGGGGGCCTACAATGAGCAGTTCTTC
TRBV2	TRBJ2-2	-	15	-	CASTGGQGHTGELFF	TGTGCCAGCACCGGGGGTCAGGGGCACACCGGGGAGCTGTTTTTT
TRBV4-1	TRBJ1-2	once	15	-	CASSQDRAGNYGYTF	TGCGCCAGCAGCCAAGATCGGGCAGGGAACTATGGCTACACCTTC
TRBV27	TRBJ2-1	-	15	-	CASSKTTGLGGEQFF	TGTGCCAGCAGTAAAACCACGGGCCTAGGAGGTGAGCAGTTCTTC
TRBV19	TRBJ1-2	-	13	TRBD1	CASSTGGGYGYTF	TGTGCCAGTAGTACAGGGGGCGGCTATGGCTACACCTTC
TRBV11-2	TRBJ1-5	once	15	-	CASSLGDSSNQPQHF	TGTGCCAGCAGCTTAGGAGACAGTAGCAATCAGCCCCAGCATTTT
TRBV19	TRBJ1-1	few	14	TRBD1	CASSHRGPNTEAFF	TGTGCCAGTAGTCACAGGGGGCCGAACACTGAAGCTTTCTTT
TRBV5-4	TRBJ2-3	-	15	TRBD2	CASSFGGGGTDTQYF	TGTGCCAGCAGCTTCGGCGGGGGGGGCACAGATACGCAGTATTTT
TRBV4-3	TRBJ2-3	once	17	TRBD1	CASSQDWIGGPTDTQYF	TGCGCCAGCAGCCAAGATTGGATAGGGGGCCCCACAGATACGCAGTATTTT
TRBV10-3	TRBJ2-2	-	15	-	CAIAVGGRATGELFF	TGTGCCATCGCTGTGGGGGGCCGGGCCACCGGGGAGCTGTTTTTT
TRBV11-2	TRBJ2-7	few	12	-	CASSLEGYEQYF	TGTGCCAGCAGCTTAGAAGGCTACGAGCAGTACTTC
TRBV7-9	TRBJ1-6	-	12	-	CASSFENSPLHF	TGTGCCAGCAGCTTCGAGAATTCACCCCTCCACTTT
TRBV2	TRBJ2-3	-	11	-	CAWQGPDTQYF	TGTGCCTGGCAAGGTCCAGATACGCAGTATTTT
TRBV7-3	TRBJ2-3	-	14	-	CASSFRGLTDTQYF	TGTGCCAGCAGCTTCAGGGGTCTCACAGATACGCAGTATTTT
TRBV7-2	TRBJ2-7	-	14	-	CASSLRHRVYEQYF	TGTGCCAGCAGCTTAAGGCACAGGGTCTACGAGCAGTACTTC
TRBV11-2	TRBJ2-3	few	14	-	CASSWRGNTDTQYF	TGTGCCAGCAGCTGGCGGGGCAACACAGATACGCAGTATTTT
TRBV6-5	TRBJ1-4	-	14	-	CASSYGWGNEKLFF	TGTGCCAGCAGTTACGGGTGGGGGAACGAAAAACTGTTTTTT
TRBV25-1	TRBJ2-5	once	16	TRBD2	CASSRTAGGIGETQYF	TGTGCCAGCAGTCGAACTGCGGGGGGGATCGGGGAGACCCAGTACTTC
TRBV7-2	TRBJ1-4	-	16	TRBD1	CASSSYSTGGFEKLFF	TGTGCCAGCAGCTCATATTCGACAGGGGGATTTGAAAAACTGTTTTTT
TRBV5-5	TRBJ1-3	-	16	TRBD1	CASSLQGIYSGNTIYF	TGTGCCAGCAGCTTACAGGGGATCTACTCTGGAAACACCATATATTTT
TRBV5-5	TRBJ1-2	-	13	-	CASRSDAGYGYTF	TGTGCCAGCAGATCAGACGCGGGCTATGGCTACACCTTC
TRBV6-5	TRBJ2-7	-	14	-	CASSSGQLSYEQYF	TGTGCCAGCAGTTCCGGACAGCTCTCCTACGAGCAGTACTTC
TRBV5-1	TRBJ2-3	-	19	-	CASQEGRESWRTSTDTQYF	TGCGCCAGCCAAGAGGGGCGCGAGTCTTGGAGGACTAGCACAGATACGCAGTATTTT
TRBV6-5	TRBJ2-5	-	14	-	CASSYSSGRETQYF	TGTGCCAGCAGTTACTCAAGTGGCCGGGAGACCCAGTACTTC
TRBV11-2	TRBJ2-7	-	14	-	CASSLESGSYEQYF	TGTGCCAGCAGCTTAGAAAGTGGGAGCTACGAGCAGTACTTC
TRBV6-5	TRBJ2-1	-	14	-	CASSYRAGLTEQFF	TGTGCCAGCAGTTACCGGGCAGGGCTGACGGAGCAGTTCTTC
TRBV2	TRBJ2-5	-	15	TRBD1	CASSRTGLPQETQYF	TGTGCCAGCAGCCGGACAGGGCTCCCTCAAGAGACCCAGTACTTC
TRBV27	TRBJ1-5	few	13	-	CASAIYSNQPQHF	TGTGCCAGCGCCATCTATAGCAATCAGCCCCAGCATTTT
TRBV2	TRBJ2-5	-	13	-	CASSRPVQETQYF	TGTGCCAGCAGTCGGCCGGTCCAAGAGACCCAGTACTTC
TRBV7-2	TRBJ2-6	-	15	-	CASSLVRSGANVLTF	TGTGCCAGCAGCTTAGTGCGGTCTGGGGCCAACGTCCTGACTTTC
TRBV18	TRBJ2-7	-	12	-	CATEGDSYEQYF	TGTGCCACCGAGGGGGACTCCTACGAGCAGTACTTC
TRBV18	TRBJ2-7	-	13	-	CASSPRGANEQYF	TGTGCCAGCTCACCGAGAGGAGCCAACGAGCAGTACTTC
TRBV6-5	TRBJ2-1	-	16	-	CASSYVSPGPRNEQFF	TGTGCCAGCAGTTACGTATCCCCCGGTCCGCGCAATGAGCAGTTCTTC
TRBV30	TRBJ2-4	-	18	-	CAWRPHLLTLGAKNIQYF	TGTGCCTGGAGGCCCCATCTTCTTACTCTGGGAGCCAAAAACATTCAGTACTTC
TRBV9	TRBJ2-1	-	14	-	CASSVATRGNEQFF	TGTGCCAGCAGCGTAGCTACGCGGGGAAATGAGCAGTTCTTC
TRBV10-3	TRBJ2-2	-	13	TRBD2	CASSAGGTGELFF	TGTGCCAGCTCAGCGGGGGGCACCGGGGAGCTGTTTTTT
TRBV5-1	TRBJ2-5	few	11	-	CASSLEETQYF	TGCGCCAGCAGCTTGGAGGAGACCCAGTACTTC
TRBV5-4	TRBJ2-7	few	16	TRBD1	CASSRRTGQGSYEQYF	TGTGCCAGCAGCAGAAGGACGGGACAGGGTTCCTACGAGCAGTACTTC
TRBV4-1	TRBJ2-5	-	17	-	CASSQDPQGSSQETQYF	TGCGCCAGCAGCCAAGACCCCCAAGGGAGTTCTCAAGAGACCCAGTACTTC
TRBV19	TRBJ1-1	-	14	-	CASTLGRANTEAFF	TGTGCCAGTACCCTCGGACGGGCGAACACTGAAGCTTTCTTT
TRBV28	TRBJ2-5	-	11	-	CASSLAGTQYF	TGTGCCAGCAGCCTGGCGGGGACCCAGTACTTC
TRBV5-4	TRBJ2-7	-	15	TRBD1	CASRRDRGQTYEQYF	TGTGCCAGCAGAAGAGACAGGGGGCAAACCTACGAGCAGTACTTC
TRBV2	TRBJ1-5	few	12	-	CASRTGNQPQHF	TGTGCCAGCAGGACAGGCAATCAGCCCCAGCATTTT
TRBV30	TRBJ1-1	-	16	-	CAWIKEGSHLNTEAFF	TGTGCCTGGATCAAGGAGGGCAGTCACCTGAACACTGAAGCTTTCTTT
TRBV7-2	TRBJ1-4	-	19	-	CASSLVGGLVFSTNEKLFF	TGTGCCAGCAGCTTAGTCGGGGGGTTGGTTTTCTCAACTAATGAAAAACTGTTTTTT
TRBV7-8	TRBJ1-2	-	11	-	CASSLGRRYTF	TGTGCCAGCAGCTTAGGTCGTCGGTACACCTTC